This T cell receptor (beta chain) was sequenced during a study of blood T cell repertoires in COVID-19. Study background: Samples of COVID-19 (acute and convalescent) were obtained from the United States, Italy and Spain. PBMCs, B-cell-depleted T cells, or T cells provided the cDNA or gDNA that made up the material.

Sequencing was performed with immunoSEQ multiplex PCR; in TCRdb, only in-frame clones are kept and a portion is missing. Of about 120,000 clones listed, 60% to 80% are singletons. Trimming took 0 bases from V and 11 from J, leaving 22 bases between them. This CDR3 region has 16 residues. Sequenced: peripheral blood. This TCR was recovered from a human donor in a cohort sampled during active COVID-19. The chain carries TRBV23-1 and TRBJ1-1; D gene unclear. TRBV23-1 is reported as an ORF; its role is uncertain. CDR3 DNA: TGCGCCAGCAGTCAATCGCCCGTGGGCCCCGTTTTCGTTGCTTTCTTT. Amino acids: CASSQSPVGPVFVAFF.